This T cell receptor beta chain stems from a study of blood T cells in healthy people across ages. Extraction yielded at least 5 micrograms of total RNA per sample. Combining a sample-barcoded 5' primer with a J-beta primer mix, a second PCR ran for about 7 to 11 cycles. MiXCR, run by TCRdb on the 5' RACE reads, gives a single entry per CDR3 protein. The sample includes roughly 570,000 distinct CDR3 sequences, roughly 29% of them seen just once. Germline CDR1 reads SGHAT; CDR2 reads FQDESV (reference sequence). CDR3 length equals 19 residues. V shed 5 bases, J shed 7 bases, and the junction held 23 bases outside the gene matches. Overall study findings and caveats: It was not possible, with unsorted PBMCs, to conclusively compare naive and antigen-experienced cells.

Points on this clonotype: Its target is unknown.

The origin of this receptor is a woman in her 70s in good health. The sequencing input was blood. This sequence joins TRBV11-1 and TRBJ2-7; TRBD2 aligns across 10 bases. Here the CDR3 DNA reads TGTGCCAGCAGCCCCCGAGGAGGGGCTAGCGGGGGTTTAACCTCGGAGCAGTACTTC. This codes for CASSPRGGASGGLTSEQYF.